Included here is one TCR beta chain sequence, with context. From germline, CDR1 is WNHNN and CDR2 SYGVQD (reference sequence). Unmatched junction bases numbered 3, after V lost 4 bases and J lost 0 bases. There are 14 residues in the CDR3. This sample stems from a study of blood T cell repertoires in COVID-19. Study-level background: Acute and convalescent COVID-19 samples came from the United States, Italy and Spain. The analysed material was cDNA or gDNA that came from T cells, B-cell-depleted T cells, or PBMCs.

Per the authors' pipeline: Estimation of nucleated cell counts was performed using reference gene primer amplification. Produced via immunoSEQ multiplex PCR; TCRdb's table is partial and in-frame only. V, J and clone size reflect that table, while D and trimming were determined from the DNA. Here the sample spans about 100,000 clones, roughly 90% being singletons. Sequenced sample: peripheral blood. V usage is TRBV10-1 and J usage is TRBJ2-7; 7 nucleotides agree with TRBD2. This receptor was taken from a man aged 55 to 70 with acute or convalescent COVID-19. CDR3 DNA sequence: TGCGCCAGCAGTGTGGCTAGCGGCTCCTACGAGCAGTACTTC. This translates into CASSVASGSYEQYF.